These 9 T cell receptor beta chains were all obtained from the same sample, sequenced in a study of T cells in women clearing cervical HPV infection. Using immunoSEQ multiplex PCR, the repertoire was profiled, and TCRdb retains in-frame clones only, with some absent. The ten top clones account for less than 9%, within a sample of tens of thousands of clones. Sequenced input: blood buffy coat. The receptor source for this set is a woman aged 18 to 75 with a cervical HPV16 infection that either progressed to CIN3+ or cleared (not recorded which).

Points on this clone: Relative to the germline gene, one junction end is altered; a read error may explain this. The CDR3 is cut off 3 residues early in the read; its end comes from the germline J gene. The V and J genes are TRBV4-2 and TRBJ1-1; D remains ambiguous. Germline CDR1 reads LGHNA; CDR2 reads YNFKEQ. This CDR3 has 13 residues. The CDR3 reads CASSQDRDTEAFF. The CDR3 bases that were read are TGCGCCAGCAGCCAAGATAGAGACACTGAA.

The CDR3 loop is CASSLGGLAAGELFF. Incomplete CDR3 DNA: TGTGCCAGCAGCTTGGGAGGACTAGCGGCCGGGGAG. The chain recombines TRBV5-6 with TRBJ2-2, with 10 bases fitting TRBD2. With the read ending 3 residues before the CDR3 end, the germline J gene is used to fill in that end. This CDR3 is 15 amino acids long. V lost 0 bases to trimming and J lost 6 bases; unmatched junction nucleotides: 2. Germline lookup yields CDR1 SGHDT and CDR2 YYEEEE.

A remark on this clone: The read finishes 3 residues shy of the CDR3 end, and the germline J gene is used to complete it. The V and J genes are TRBV2 and TRBJ1-1; 8 positions match TRBD1. The germline CDR1 and CDR2 sequences are SNHLY and FYNNEI. CDR3 size: 13 residues. With 3 bases clipped from V and 4 bases from J, the junction kept 1 base outside the gene matches. This CDR3 is CASSDRGRTEAFF. CDR3 DNA, as far as it was read: TGTGCCAGCAGTGACAGGGGGCGCACTGAA.

Note on this clone: The read terminates 3 residues ahead of where the CDR3 ends, so the germline J gene completes it. The V gene is TRBV7-9, the J gene TRBJ1-2, with 7 nucleotides matching TRBD1. The J segment lost 4 bases and the V segment lost 5 bases, leaving 4 bases of the junction unmatched. Germline V gives CDR1 SEHNR, CDR2 FQNEAQ (reference sequence). This CDR3 contains 13 residues. The CDR3 bases that were read are TGTGCCAGCAGCCACGGACAGGTCTATGGC. It is translated as CASSHGQVYG. The CDR3 as a whole reads CASSHGQVYGYTF.

Turning to this clone: The sequenced fragment ends 3 residues before the CDR3 boundary, so the rest is inferred from the germline J gene. This sequence joins TRBV5-6 and TRBJ1-1; 8 nucleotides align to TRBD1. After removal of 2 bases from V and 1 base from J, the junction contained 4 bases not matched to a gene. The CDR3 has 15 amino acids. Germline CDR1 is SGHDT and CDR2 is YYEEEE. The CDR3 loop is CASSLNRGGNTEAFF. The CDR3 DNA, read in part, is TGTGCCAGCAGCTTAAACAGGGGGGGGAACACTGAA.

On this clone: The CDR3 extends 3 residues past the end of the read, so its final part is completed from the germline J gene. The V and J genes are TRBV29-1 and TRBJ2-3; 14 nucleotides line up with TRBD2. CDR1 is SQVTM and CDR2 is ANQGSEA in the germline V gene. The CDR3 length is 14 residues. This chain's CDR3 is CSVAGTSGGETQYF. The CDR3 DNA, read in part, is TGCAGCGTCGCCGGGACTAGCGGGGGAGAGACG.

Turning to this clone: The read comes to an end 3 residues before the CDR3 does, leaving the germline J gene to fill in the end. J is TRBJ1-6 and V is TRBV20-1; D gene unclear. With 2 bases removed from V and 5 bases from J, the gap between germline ends came to 13 bases. The CDR3 is 15 amino acids. Looked up from germline, CDR1 is DFQATT and CDR2 is SNEGSKA (reference sequence). The CDR3 protein is CSARSSADNNSPLHF. The sequenced part of the CDR3 DNA is TGCAGTGCTAGATCTTCGGCAGACAATAATTCACCC.

Regarding this clone: The read ends 3 residues shy of where the CDR3 ends; the end is completed using the germline J gene. The genes are TRBV6-2 or TRBV6-3 and TRBJ2-7; TRBD1 matches at 8 bases. The CDR3 consists of 13 residues. CDR1 is MNHEY, CDR2 SVGEGT, per germline. Unmatched junction bases numbered 2, after V lost 5 bases and J lost 2 bases. The sequenced CDR3 bases are TGTGCCAGCAGTCGACAGGGGCCCTACGAG. Amino acids: CASSRQGPYE. The entire CDR3 reads CASSRQGPYEQYF.

To note about this clone: The CDR3 end lies 3 residues beyond the end of the read and is filled in from the germline J gene. The chain links TRBV5-1 to TRBJ2-7; possible D gene TRBD2, 5 bases. V lost 4 bases, J lost 4 bases, and 15 bases lay in between. The CDR3 has 14 residues. The germline V gene encodes CDR1 SGHRS and CDR2 YFSETQ. Partial CDR3 DNA: TGCGCCAGCAGCCCGGACTCCCCAGCATACGAG. Translating it yields CASSPDSPAYE. Given in full, the CDR3 is CASSPDSPAYEQYF.